Each of the 3 T cell receptor beta chains below was sequenced from the same sample in a study of blood T cell repertoires in COVID-19. The protocol was immunoSEQ multiplex PCR, while the TCRdb copy is restricted to in-frame clones and leaves out a portion. The data show approximately 200,000 clones, roughly 90% seen once. The sample comprised peripheral blood. All receptors come from a woman between 55 and 75 years old with acute or convalescent COVID-19.

This chain links TRBV6-2 or TRBV6-3 with TRBJ2-3; 8 nucleotides align to TRBD2. CDR1 is MNHEY, CDR2 SVGEGT, per germline. V gave up 7 bases and J gave up 5 bases; unmatched junction bases: 17. CDR3 length: 17 amino acids. In nucleotides, the CDR3 is TGTGCCAGCATCCCTAGGACGGGAGGGATCCGGGGAGATACGCAGTATTTT. This codes for CASIPRTGGIRGDTQYF.

The V and J genes are TRBV5-5 and TRBJ1-1; perhaps TRBD1 as D (5 bases). Trimming took 0 bases from V and 1 from J, leaving 10 bases between them. The CDR3 has 15 amino acids. Germline V CDR1 and CDR2: SGHKS, YYEKEE (reference sequence). The CDR3 DNA follows: TGTGCCAGCAGCTTGGAGGGGCCCCAGAACACTGAAGCTTTCTTT. Translating it yields CASSLEGPQNTEAFF.

J is TRBJ1-4 and V is TRBV7-9, with 11 bases matching TRBD1. In germline, CDR1 is SEHNR, CDR2 FQNEAQ (reference sequence). The CDR3 is 15 amino acids. With V trimmed by 6 bases and J by 7 bases, 7 bases remained unmatched. The CDR3 reads CASRPRDRGFEKLFF. DNA of the CDR3: TGTGCCAGCAGGCCCCGGGACAGGGGGTTTGAAAAACTGTTTTTT.